The present entry profiles one T cell receptor beta chain with its context. J lost 1 base, V lost 3 bases, and 2 bases had no gene match. Germline V CDR1 and CDR2: SNHLY, FYNNEI. CDR3 length: 14 amino acids. This sample stems from a study of blood T cell repertoires in COVID-19. Study overall: Nucleic acid was either cDNA or gDNA, and it came from T cells, B-cell-depleted T cells, or PBMCs.

Per the authors' pipeline: Counts of nucleated cells, estimated from reference gene primer amplification, were obtained. Using immunoSEQ multiplex PCR, the repertoire was profiled, and TCRdb retains in-frame clones only, with some absent. That table furnishes V, J and clone size, whereas the DNA furnished D and trimming. Among around 160,000 clones listed, about 88% were seen once. Sequenced sample: peripheral blood. The genes are TRBV2 and TRBJ1-2; TRBD1 aligns across 7 bases. This clonotype originated in a human donor in a cohort sampled during active COVID-19. The CDR3 DNA reads TGTGCCAGCAGTGAGGGGACAGATAACTATGGCTACACCTTC. Its protein is CASSEGTDNYGYTF.